This TCR beta chain was sequenced during a study of blood T cell repertoires in COVID-19. Across the study: The origin of the acute and convalescent COVID-19 samples was the United States, Italy and Spain. PBMCs, B-cell-depleted T cells, or T cells were the source of the cDNA or gDNA that made up the material.

This clone was found once. Under the authors' procedure: Nucleated cell counts were estimated from reference gene primer amplification. TCRdb's copy holds only in-frame clones and misses some; the assay was immunoSEQ multiplex PCR. The V and J calls and clone size were taken over from that table, and D and trimming were inferred from the DNA. Here the sample spans approximately 64,000 clones, about four fifths being singletons. Trimming took 1 base from V and 3 from J; bases not matched to a gene: 12. The CDR3 spans 18 residues. The germline gives CDR1 LNHDA, CDR2 SQIVND (reference sequence). The chain couples TRBV19 to TRBJ2-1, with 7 bases that match TRBD2. Material for sequencing was peripheral blood. The clonotype originates from a woman between 70 and 85 years old with acute or convalescent COVID-19. The CDR3 DNA follows: TGTGCCAGTAGTATAGCGGGAGGAACCCTCAGCATCTACAATGAGCAGTTCTTC. It specifies CASSIAGGTLSIYNEQFF.